Listed below are T cell receptor beta chains from one sample, sequenced in a study of shared clonotypes between healthy human individuals. TCRdb's table, derived via immunoSEQ multiplex PCR, lists solely in-frame clones and lacks some. The sample yields about 2.3 million clones, about nine tenths seen once. Sequencing was performed on naive CD4+ T cells from PBMCs. The receptors shown here come from a man aged 18-30 years in good health. Some clones in this sample may be carry-over from other donors' samples. CDR3s include the opening cysteine and the closing phenylalanine or tryptophan. The order of the fields is CDR3 DNA, CDR3 protein, V gene, D gene, clone size, J gene. A D gene is named only where the DNA matches it firmly. Clone size, where shown, is once, few, many, or a class for clones that have expanded.

TGTGCCAGCAGCCTAGGACAGGGGGATCGGGATGAGCAGTTCTTC	CASSLGQGDRDEQFF	TRBV5-4	TRBD1	-	TRBJ2-1
TGTGCCAGCAGCTCGAACCCGTACCAAGAGACCCAGTACTTC	CASSSNPYQETQYF	TRBV11-2	-	-	TRBJ2-5
TGTGCCAGCAGCCCACCAGATCAGCCCCAGCATTTT	CASSPPDQPQHF	TRBV5-8	-	-	TRBJ1-5
TGTGCCTGGAGCCCACCTGGGGGGACAGATACGCAGTATTTT	CAWSPPGGTDTQYF	TRBV30	-	-	TRBJ2-3
TGCGCCAGAGTCTCCGGGACAGGGGGCTACAATGAGCAGTTCTTC	CARVSGTGGYNEQFF	TRBV4-1	TRBD1	few	TRBJ2-1
TGCGCCAGCAGCCAGGGCGGCAGGGGGATTGTGTGGTACACCTTC	CASSQGGRGIVWYTF	TRBV4-1	TRBD1	-	TRBJ1-2
TGTGCCAGCTCACCATCCGGGTCGAACTATGGCTACACCTTC	CASSPSGSNYGYTF	TRBV18	-	once	TRBJ1-2
TGCGCCAGCAGCCCCCTCGGGGCGGTCACTGAAGCTTTCTTT	CASSPLGAVTEAFF	TRBV5-1	-	-	TRBJ1-1
TGTGCCAGCAGTAAGGGACAGGGGGCCCCCAATGAGCAGTTCTTC	CASSKGQGAPNEQFF	TRBV2	TRBD1	-	TRBJ2-1
TGTGCCAGCAGCTTGGGGCATGGGAAAAACACCAACTATGGCTACACCTTC	CASSLGHGKNTNYGYTF	TRBV5-8	-	-	TRBJ1-2
TGTGCCAGCAGCCCAAACCCGACAGGGTGGACTGAAGCTTTCTTT	CASSPNPTGWTEAFF	TRBV11-2	TRBD1	-	TRBJ1-1
TGTGCCAGCAGACTAGCGGGAGTTGGTGAGCAGTTCTTC	CASRLAGVGEQFF	TRBV28	TRBD2	-	TRBJ2-1
TGTGCCAGCAGTTTACAAAAAGGACAGGGGAAGTCTGCTAACTATGGCTACACCTTC	CASSLQKGQGKSANYGYTF	TRBV28	TRBD1	-	TRBJ1-2
TGCGCCAGCAGCCCCCCGGCGGGACAGGAGACCTTTAACTATGGCTACACCTTC	CASSPPAGQETFNYGYTF	TRBV4-1	TRBD1	-	TRBJ1-2
TGTGCCAGCAGCTTACCTGACAGGGTAGACATTCAGTACTTC	CASSLPDRVDIQYF	TRBV7-9	TRBD1	-	TRBJ2-4
TGTGCCATCAAAGCAATCGGTGAGGAGACCCAGTACTTC	CAIKAIGEETQYF	TRBV10-3	-	-	TRBJ2-5
TGTGCCAGCAGTCCGACTAGCGGGTTATACAATGAGCAGTTCTTC	CASSPTSGLYNEQFF	TRBV5-4	TRBD2	-	TRBJ2-1
TGTGCCAGCAGCTTAAGGCGGGATAGCTACAATGAGCAGTTCTTC	CASSLRRDSYNEQFF	TRBV7-9	-	-	TRBJ2-1
TGCGCCAGCAGTCCGGACAGAAATCAGCCCCAGCATTTT	CASSPDRNQPQHF	TRBV10-1	-	-	TRBJ1-5
TGCGCCAGCAGCTTAACTAGCGGGATTACCTCGGGGGAGCTGTTTTTT	CASSLTSGITSGELFF	TRBV5-1	TRBD2	-	TRBJ2-2
TGTGCCAGCAGTGTGGGCCCTCCCTCCTACGAGCAGTACTTC	CASSVGPPSYEQYF	TRBV6-1	-	-	TRBJ2-7